These 21 T cell receptor beta chains share one sample of origin, sequenced in a study of control samples from healthy donors and cancer patients. Generated by immunoSEQ multiplex PCR, the TCRdb table keeps only in-frame clones and is missing some. The table shows 50,000 or so clones, with around 96% occurring only once. The sequencing input was blood. Receptor source: a woman younger than 35 in good health.

The chain joins TRBV6-1 to TRBJ2-7, with D perhaps assigned TRBD1 or TRBD2 (5 bases each). V was clipped by 2 bases and J by 3 bases, with 11 bases between them. Per the germline V gene, CDR1 is MNHNS and CDR2 is SASEGT. This CDR3 contains 14 residues. The CDR3 sequence is CASSERGQYYEQYF. DNA of the CDR3: TGTGCCAGCAGTGAACGGGGCCAGTACTACGAGCAGTACTTC.

J is TRBJ1-1 and V is TRBV5-6; D not certain. V shed 2 bases and J shed 5 bases, with 10 bases lying between them. CDR3 length: 13 amino acids. Germline CDR1 is SGHDT and CDR2 is YYEEEE. For the CDR3, the DNA is TGTGCCAGCAGCTTTAGGGTCGGGACTGAAGCTTTCTTT. Translated: CASSFRVGTEAFF.

This sequence joins TRBV21-1 and TRBJ1-6. TRBV21-1 is termed a pseudogene. This CDR3 is built from 17 residues. The CDR3 nucleotides are TGTGCCAGCAGCAAATGTCTGGGGAAATCCTATAATTCACCCCTCCACTTT. This encodes CASSKCLGKSYNSPLHF.

This chain connects TRBV6-5 to TRBJ2-7; D unclear. The CDR3 covers 11 residues. Germline CDR1 MNHEY, CDR2 SVGAGI. V gave up 6 bases and J gave up 4 bases, with 7 bases separating them. Here the CDR3 reads CASRSNYEQYF. Written as DNA, the CDR3 is TGTGCCAGCAGGTCCAATTACGAGCAGTACTTC.

The V call is TRBV30, the J call TRBJ1-1; D not certain. Germline CDR1 and CDR2: GTSNPN and SVGIG (reference sequence). The CDR3 covers 11 residues. V shed 4 bases and J shed 4 bases, with 7 bases lying between them. This chain's CDR3 is CAWMVFTEAFF. Written as DNA, the CDR3 is TGTGCCTGGATGGTATTCACTGAAGCTTTCTTT.

The V and J genes are TRBV7-2 and TRBJ2-2; 9 bases are shared with TRBD1. The CDR3 covers 16 residues. J lost 6 bases, V lost 10 bases, and 15 bases had no gene match. The germline gives CDR1 SGHTA, CDR2 FQGNSA. In DNA, the CDR3 is TGTGCCACCAACCAGGGGACAGGGTGGGATTCCGGGGAGCTGTTTTTT. Translating gives CATNQGTGWDSGELFF.

This sequence joins TRBV3-1 (or the pseudogene TRBV3-2) and TRBJ2-7; maybe TRBD2 (5 bases). Germline values: CDR1 LGHDT, CDR2 YNNKEL (reference sequence). This CDR3 is built from 16 residues. Trimming shortened V by 1 base and J by 3 bases, and 16 bases separated the two germline ends. The CDR3, as DNA: TGTGCCAGCAGCCAAGGAACCGGGATTGGACGCTACGAGCAGTACTTC. Translating gives CASSQGTGIGRYEQYF.

V and J are TRBV5-1 and TRBJ2-1; TRBD2 matches 12 bases. J lost 5 bases, V lost 1 base, and 7 bases had no gene match. The V gene's germline CDR1 is SGHRS and CDR2 YFSETQ. The CDR3 has 17 amino acids. CDR3 nucleotides: TGCGCCAGCAGCTTGTCCCCTAGCGGGGGGGCTGACAATGAGCAGTTCTTC. The encoded protein is CASSLSPSGGADNEQFF.

This chain joins TRBV28 and TRBJ1-1, with D unresolved. This CDR3 is built from 11 residues. Trimming pared 6 bases from V and 5 bases from J, leaving 7 bases between. Germline V lookup: CDR1 MDHEN, CDR2 SYDVKM. The DNA of the CDR3 is TGTGCCAGCAGCAAAGATACTGAAGCTTTCTTT. It specifies CASSKDTEAFF.

This clone was counted once. This rearrangement joins TRBV7-9 to TRBJ1-2; TRBD1 might be the D (5 bases). Germline assignment: CDR1 SEHNR and CDR2 FQNEAQ (reference sequence). There are 13 residues in the CDR3. Trimming removed 5 bases from V and 4 bases from J, with 11 bases in between. The chain's CDR3 is CASSRDGPYGYTF. CDR3 bases: TGTGCCAGCAGCCGGGACGGACCCTATGGCTACACCTTC. Full variable domain (outside the CDR3, taken from reference TRBV7-9 and TRBJ1-2): DTGVSQNPRHKITKRGQNVTFRCDPISEHNRLYWYRQTLGQGPEFLTYFQNEAQLEKSRLLSDRFSAERPKGSFSTLEIQRTEQGDSAMYLCASSRDGPYGYTFGSGTRLTVV.

The rearrangement joins TRBV11-2 to TRBJ1-2, with D maybe TRBD1 (6 bases). The CDR3 is 12 amino acids. V lost 4 bases to trimming and J lost 7 bases, with 10 bases between them. Germline loops: CDR1 SGHAT, CDR2 FQNNGV. The CDR3 spells CASSSGVVGYTF. The CDR3 DNA sequence: TGTGCCAGCAGCTCAGGGGTGGTTGGCTACACCTTC.

V usage is TRBV4-1 and J usage is TRBJ2-3; 8 bases line up with TRBD2. The CDR3 is 14 amino acids. Trimming removed 0 bases from V and 5 bases from J; junction bases left unmatched: 1. Germline-derived CDR1 and CDR2 are MGHRA and YSYEKL. The CDR3 loop reads CASSQDGGVDTQYF. CDR3 in DNA: TGCGCCAGCAGCCAAGACGGGGGGGTAGATACGCAGTATTTT.

This clone was seen only once. The CDR3 DNA reads as TGTGCCAGCAGTTACCAACACACCGGGGAGCTGTTTTTT. Protein sequence: CASSYQHTGELFF. The rearrangement links TRBV6-2 or TRBV6-3 to TRBJ2-2; D is unresolved. CDR3 length equals 13 residues. The V gene's germline CDR1 is MNHEY and CDR2 SVGEGT. Trimming removed 2 bases from V and 3 bases from J, with 4 bases in between.

This clone was counted once. The rearrangement joins TRBV5-6 to TRBJ2-3, with TRBD1 matching 10 bases. Germline lookup yields CDR1 SGHDT and CDR2 YYEEEE. The CDR3 is made up of 16 amino acids. V lost 0 bases, J lost 2 bases, and 3 bases stayed unmatched. CDR3 region: CASSLAGTGATDTQYF. Here the CDR3 DNA reads TGTGCCAGCAGCTTGGCGGGGACAGGGGCCACAGATACGCAGTATTTT. Supplemented by reference TRBV5-6 and TRBJ2-3, the full variable domain reads DAGVTQSPTHLIKTRGQQVTLRCSPKSGHDTVSWYQQALGQGPQFIFQYYEEEERQRGNFPDRFSGHQFPNYSSELNVNALLLGDSALYLCASSLAGTGATDTQYFGPGTRLTVL.

The chain links TRBV27 to TRBJ1-5; D gene ambiguous. Germline-derived CDR1 and CDR2 are MNHEY and SMNVEV (reference sequence). The V and J ends lost 5 bases and 7 bases respectively, with 15 bases between them. The CDR3 loop spans 14 amino acids. The CDR3: CASSPSGFRQPQHF. The CDR3 DNA reads TGTGCCAGCAGTCCTAGTGGTTTTCGACAGCCCCAGCATTTT.

This chain connects TRBV4-1 to TRBJ1-5; D is unresolved. Trimming stripped 0 bases from V and 6 bases from J, with 3 bases between. The CDR3 has 12 residues. The germline CDR1 and CDR2 sequences are MGHRA and YSYEKL. In DNA form, the CDR3 reads TGCGCCAGCAGCCAAGAGGGTCAGCCCCAGCATTTT. It translates to CASSQEGQPQHF.

CDR3 in amino acids: CASSQGSGGPGEQFF. The CDR3 nucleotides are TGCGCCAGCAGCCAAGGGTCGGGGGGGCCAGGTGAGCAGTTCTTC. The rearrangement joins TRBV4-1 to TRBJ2-1, with 8 bases identical to TRBD2. This CDR3 region has 15 residues. From germline, CDR1 is MGHRA and CDR2 YSYEKL. With V trimmed by 1 base and J by 9 bases, 8 bases remained unmatched.

The genes are TRBV3-1 (or the pseudogene TRBV3-2) and TRBJ1-5; D remains ambiguous. The CDR3 is 14 amino acids. Germline CDR1 and CDR2: LGHDT and YNNKEL (reference sequence). V was pared by 4 bases and J by 0 bases, with 7 bases between. Written as DNA, the CDR3 is TGTGCCAGCAGCCCCCGTCTTAGCAATCAGCCCCAGCATTTT. This codes for CASSPRLSNQPQHF.

J is TRBJ2-2 and V is TRBV11-2; a weak D match, TRBD1 (6 bases). Looked up from germline, CDR1 is SGHAT and CDR2 is FQNNGV. Trimming removed 5 bases from V and 2 bases from J, with 12 bases in between. The CDR3 totals 15 residues. As DNA, the CDR3 is TGTGCCAGCAGCAACAGGGTGACCAACACCGGGGAGCTGTTTTTT. This gives the protein CASSNRVTNTGELFF.

The rearrangement joins TRBV18 to TRBJ1-3; D unclear. CDR3 length equals 14 residues. Germline CDR1 is KGHSH and CDR2 is LQKENI. Trimming removed 6 bases at V and 0 bases at J, with 9 bases between. CDR3 DNA sequence: TGTGCCAGCTCGACGGTAAACTCTGGAAACACCATATATTTT. Translation gives CASSTVNSGNTIYF.

The chain has TRBV7-2 and TRBJ1-4; the match to TRBD1 covers 8 bases. The V gene's germline CDR1 is SGHTA and CDR2 FQGNSA. The J segment lost 6 bases and the V segment lost 4 bases, leaving 7 bases of the junction unmatched. The CDR3 length is 15 residues. The DNA of the CDR3 is TGTGCCAGCAGCTGGGGGACAGGACGGGATGAAAAACTGTTTTTT. Translated, it gives CASSWGTGRDEKLFF.